These 19 T cell receptor beta chains came from one sample sequenced in a study of T cell clones after liver transplantation. The method was immunoSEQ multiplex PCR; TCRdb's version includes in-frame clones alone and lacks a portion of them. The sample lists tens of thousands of clones; around four fifths were seen once. This specimen was CD4+ T cells from blood, taken around 42 months after liver transplant. All receptors derive from a human patient who received a liver transplant. A subset of T cells may come from the graft donor.

The rearrangement joins TRBV9 to TRBJ2-3, with a weak D call TRBD1 (6 bases). The CDR3 consists of 14 residues. V was trimmed by 1 base and J by 3 bases, leaving 9 bases between them. Germline lookup yields CDR1 SGDLS and CDR2 YYNGEE. In DNA form, the CDR3 reads TGTGCCAGCAGCGTATCCGGACAGACAGATACGCAGTATTTT. Amino acid sequence: CASSVSGQTDTQYF.

This clone showed up just once. J is TRBJ2-1 and V is TRBV27; D is undetermined. Trimming removed 3 bases from V and 6 bases from J, with 18 bases in between. Germline V gene sequence: CDR1 MNHEY, CDR2 SMNVEV (reference sequence). This CDR3 is built from 16 residues. CDR3 loop: CASSLGRTPVPNEQFF. DNA for the CDR3: TGTGCCAGCAGTTTGGGTAGGACCCCCGTCCCCAATGAGCAGTTCTTC.

This clone was counted a few times. This chain links TRBV7-9 with TRBJ1-1; possibly TRBD1 for D (6 bases). The germline V gene encodes CDR1 SEHNR and CDR2 FQNEAQ (reference sequence). V lost 1 base and J lost 4, with 7 bases in between. The CDR3 has 13 residues. CDR3 protein: CASSLEGGTEAFF. CDR3 coding DNA: TGTGCCAGCAGCTTAGAAGGGGGCACTGAAGCTTTCTTT.

The J gene is TRBJ2-1, the V gene TRBV15, with TRBD2 matching over 14 bases. CDR1 and CDR2 (germline): LNHNV, YYDKDF (reference sequence). The CDR3 is 21 amino acids. V shed 3 bases, J shed 2 bases, and the junction held 15 bases outside the gene matches. CDR3 region: CATSRGTPGLAGARPYNEQFF. DNA for the CDR3: TGTGCCACCAGCAGGGGCACACCGGGACTAGCGGGAGCCCGCCCCTACAATGAGCAGTTCTTC.

As DNA, the CDR3 is TGTGCCACCAGCAGTAAGCTAGCTTTGAGCTCCTACGAGCAGTACTTC. Its translation: CATSSKLALSSYEQYF. The rearrangement uses TRBV15 and TRBJ2-7, with D possibly being TRBD2 (5 bases). V shed 3 bases and J shed 0 bases, with 15 bases lying between them. The length of the CDR3 is 16 residues. CDR1 and CDR2 from the germline V gene are LNHNV and YYDKDF (reference sequence).

J is TRBJ1-2 and V is TRBV5-1; a weak D match, TRBD1 (6 bases). In germline, CDR1 is SGHRS, CDR2 YFSETQ. V dropped 8 bases and J dropped 3 bases, with 23 bases sitting between them. The CDR3 loop spans 16 amino acids. CDR3 in amino acids: CASQIGNTGYDYGYTF. The CDR3 coding sequence is TGCGCCAGTCAAATCGGGAACACAGGGTATGACTATGGCTACACCTTC.

In this sample, this clone turned up once. This chain connects TRBV10-1 to TRBJ1-3; D is uncertain. The CDR3 is made up of 15 amino acids. Germline V lookup: CDR1 WNHNN, CDR2 SYGVQD (reference sequence). Trimming shortened V by 5 bases and J by 2 bases, and 13 bases separated the two germline ends. The CDR3 sequence: CASSRHREAGNTIYF. DNA of the CDR3: TGCGCCAGCAGTAGGCACCGAGAGGCTGGAAACACCATATATTTT.

The chain combines TRBV5-4 with TRBJ2-1, with D uncertain. Germline CDR1 is SGHNT and CDR2 is YYREEE (reference sequence). CDR3 length: 13 residues. Deletions cut 4 bases from V and 8 bases from J, with 13 bases between. CDR3 loop: CASSRSPSYEQFF. CDR3 nucleotides: TGTGCCAGCAGCCGTTCCCCATCCTATGAGCAGTTCTTC.

In its sample, this clone was seen once. The genes are TRBV7-8 and TRBJ2-2; D not certain. V dropped 5 bases and J dropped 0 bases, with 10 bases sitting between them. This CDR3 region has 15 residues. Per germline, CDR1 SGHVS and CDR2 FQNEAQ. CDR3 region: CASSVGLANTGELFF. CDR3 nucleotides: TGTGCCAGCAGCGTGGGTCTTGCGAACACCGGGGAGCTGTTTTTT.

The V call is TRBV5-4, the J call TRBJ2-2; TRBD2 is a possible D gene (5 bases). The CDR3 loop spans 13 amino acids. V was pared by 3 bases and J by 5 bases, with 8 bases between. Germline V CDR1 and CDR2: SGHNT, YYREEE (reference sequence). CDR3 DNA: TGTGCCAGCAGCTCCGGGGAGACCGGGGAGCTGTTTTTT. This encodes CASSSGETGELFF.

The chain carries TRBV6-6 and TRBJ1-5; D remains unclear. Trimming took 1 base from V and 8 from J, leaving 9 bases between them. Germline CDR1 reads MNHNY; CDR2 reads SVGAGI (reference sequence). The CDR3 runs to 13 residues. The CDR3: CASSYFLLEPQHF. Written as DNA, the CDR3 is TGTGCCAGCAGTTACTTCCTGTTGGAGCCCCAGCATTTT.

This sequence joins TRBV27 and TRBJ1-4; 10 bases fit TRBD1. V shed 8 bases, J shed 4 bases, and the junction held 1 base outside the gene matches. CDR3 length equals 13 residues. Germline-derived CDR1 and CDR2 are MNHEY and SMNVEV (reference sequence). CDR3: CASRDRGNEKLFF. As DNA, the CDR3 is TGTGCCAGCCGGGACAGGGGTAATGAAAAACTGTTTTTT.

The rearrangement uses TRBV7-4 and TRBJ1-5; tentative D call: TRBD1 (5 bases). Deletions cut 1 base from V and 2 bases from J, with 6 bases between. The germline gives CDR1 SGHVT, CDR2 SQSDAQ. The CDR3 consists of 14 residues. CDR3 region: CASSLVGGNQPQHF. DNA of the CDR3: TGTGCCAGCAGCTTAGTAGGGGGCAATCAGCCCCAGCATTTT. The variable domain in full, completed from reference TRBV7-4 and TRBJ1-5, reads GAGVSQSPRYKVAKRGRDVALRCDSISGHVTLYWYRQTLGQGSEVLTYSQSDAQRDKSGRPSGRFSAERPERSVSTLKIQRTEQGDSAVYLCASSLVGGNQPQHFGDGTRLSIL.

The chain joins TRBV28 to TRBJ2-6; 9 bases fit TRBD1. The CDR3 spans 19 residues. The J segment lost 0 bases and the V segment lost 6 bases, leaving 12 bases of the junction unmatched. Germline V gene data show CDR1 as MDHEN and CDR2 as SYDVKM. In DNA form, the CDR3 reads TGTGCCAGCAGGTTAGGGGACAGGGTTCAAATCTCTGGGGCCAACGTCCTGACTTTC. This translates into CASRLGDRVQISGANVLTF.

The chain carries TRBV4-1 and TRBJ2-2; D is ambiguous. The CDR3 totals 17 residues. Germline V CDR1 and CDR2: MGHRA, YSYEKL. V lost 6 bases to trimming and J lost 4 bases, with 21 bases between them. The chain's CDR3 is CASRSGPPPFTTGELFF. For the CDR3, the DNA is TGCGCCAGCAGGTCGGGTCCCCCACCATTTACCACCGGGGAGCTGTTTTTT.

The chain carries TRBV11-2 and TRBJ2-7, with 10 bases aligning to TRBD1. Germline-derived CDR1 and CDR2 are SGHAT and FQNNGV. V shed 6 bases and J 4 bases; nucleotides not matched to a gene: 12. This CDR3 contains 16 residues. CDR3 DNA sequence: TGTGCCAGCAGACCCCTAGGGGGGACAGGGGTATACGAGCAGTACTTC. Protein product: CASRPLGGTGVYEQYF.

V is TRBV18 and J is TRBJ2-3, with 7 bases identical to TRBD2. Germline V CDR1 and CDR2: KGHSH, LQKENI. The CDR3 is 16 amino acids. After removal of 4 bases from V and 6 bases from J, the junction contained 13 bases not matched to a gene. CDR3 DNA sequence: TGTGCCAGCTCACTTACCAGCGGGATGGCCGCGGATACGCAGTATTTT. Protein sequence: CASSLTSGMAADTQYF.

The chain carries TRBV2 and TRBJ1-2, with D possibly TRBD1 on 5 matching bases. Trimming removed 5 bases at V and 4 bases at J, with 14 bases between. CDR1 SNHLY and CDR2 FYNNEI come from the germline V gene. The CDR3 is 14 amino acids. The CDR3 reads CASSLGAGLYGYTF. The CDR3 DNA is TGTGCCAGCAGTCTAGGGGCAGGGCTCTATGGCTACACCTTC.

V usage is TRBV6-1 and J usage is TRBJ2-3; D not resolved. The CDR3 has 14 residues. Per germline, CDR1 MNHNS and CDR2 SASEGT. Trimming left V 5 bases short and J 2 bases short, with 11 bases between. Here the CDR3 reads CASSLSLVTDTQYF. The DNA for the CDR3 is TGTGCCAGCAGTCTTAGTCTTGTCACAGATACGCAGTATTTT.